The T cell receptor (beta chain) under discussion was sequenced for a study of T-cell memory formation after mild COVID-19. Study-wide results and caveats: The finding that pre-infection memory included some responding clones suggested that cross-reactive memory joined. CD4/CD8 balance characterized clones contracting day 15 to 85, and CD4+ skew characterized later expanders. The study found contracting CD4+ clones mainly in CM and EM and contracting CD8+ clones in EMRA.

The CDR3 length is 13 residues. Germline assignment: CDR1 DFQATT and CDR2 SNEGSKA (reference sequence). This clonotype was seen ten or more times. The antigen remains unidentified. Constant-segment primers were used for 5'RACE, and the resulting TCR alpha and TCR beta cDNA libraries carried sample barcodes and UMIs. One entry per CDR3 protein results from TCRdb running MiXCR on the 5' RACE reads. The repertoire holds approximately 40,000 distinct CDR3 sequences, about 10% seen once, with 25% to 35% in the top ten. The rearrangement uses TRBV20-1 and TRBJ2-3; TRBD2 agrees at 7 bases. Sequencing input: PBMCs or a T cell subset sorted from them (not recorded which). The TCR sequence derives from a man aged 18 to 29 who had mild COVID-19 (a few samples of this study predate the infection). Cell type and time point are not known. The CDR3 DNA is TGCAGAGCGGGGCCCCCTAGCACAGATACGCAGTATTTT. Residues: CRAGPPSTDTQYF.